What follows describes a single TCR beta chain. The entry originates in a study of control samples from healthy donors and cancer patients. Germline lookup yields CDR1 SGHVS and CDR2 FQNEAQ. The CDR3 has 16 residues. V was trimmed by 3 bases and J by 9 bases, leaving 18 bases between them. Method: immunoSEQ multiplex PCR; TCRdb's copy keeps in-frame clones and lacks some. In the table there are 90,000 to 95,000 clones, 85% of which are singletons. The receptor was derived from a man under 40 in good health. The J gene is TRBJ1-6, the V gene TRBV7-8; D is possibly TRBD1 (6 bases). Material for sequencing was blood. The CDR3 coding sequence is TGTGCCAGCAGCTTCATGGGGGGCGGGAGAAGTTCACCCCTCCACTTT. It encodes CASSFMGGGRSSPLHF.